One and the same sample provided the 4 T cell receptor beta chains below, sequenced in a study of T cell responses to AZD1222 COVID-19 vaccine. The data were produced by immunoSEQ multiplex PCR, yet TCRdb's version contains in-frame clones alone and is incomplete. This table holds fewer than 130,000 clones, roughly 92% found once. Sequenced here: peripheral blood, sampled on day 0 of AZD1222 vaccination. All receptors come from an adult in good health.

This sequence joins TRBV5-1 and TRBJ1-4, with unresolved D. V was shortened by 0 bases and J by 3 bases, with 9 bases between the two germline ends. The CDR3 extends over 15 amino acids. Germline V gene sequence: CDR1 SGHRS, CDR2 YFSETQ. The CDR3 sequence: CASSLEGGPNEKLFF. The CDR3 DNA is TGCGCCAGCAGCTTGGAGGGAGGGCCTAATGAAAAACTGTTTTTT. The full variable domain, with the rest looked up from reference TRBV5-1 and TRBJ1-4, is KAGVTQTPRYLIKTRGQQVTLSCSPISGHRSVSWYQQTPGQGLQFLFEYFSETQRNKGNFPGRFSGRQFSNSRSEMNVSTLELGDSALYLCASSLEGGPNEKLFFGSGTQLSVL.

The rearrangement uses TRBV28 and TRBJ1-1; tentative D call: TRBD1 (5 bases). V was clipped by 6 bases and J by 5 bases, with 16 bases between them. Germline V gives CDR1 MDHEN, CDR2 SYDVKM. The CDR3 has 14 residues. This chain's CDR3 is CASRGVGVGTEAFF. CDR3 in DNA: TGTGCCAGCAGGGGGGTGGGGGTAGGAACTGAAGCTTTCTTT.

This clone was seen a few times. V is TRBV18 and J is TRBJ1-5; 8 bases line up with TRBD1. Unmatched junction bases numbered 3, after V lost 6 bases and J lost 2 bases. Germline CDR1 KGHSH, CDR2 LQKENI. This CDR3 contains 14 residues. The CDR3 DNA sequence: TGTGCCAGCTCCCAGGGGGCAGGCAATCAGCCCCAGCATTTT. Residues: CASSQGAGNQPQHF.

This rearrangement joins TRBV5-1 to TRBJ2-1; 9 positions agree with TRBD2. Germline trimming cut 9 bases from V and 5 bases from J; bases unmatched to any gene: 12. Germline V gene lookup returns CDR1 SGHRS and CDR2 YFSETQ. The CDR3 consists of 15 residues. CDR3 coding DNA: TGCGCCACCGCAAGTGCGGGGGGGCCCCACAATGAGCAGTTCTTC. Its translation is CATASAGGPHNEQFF.